There are a few counts of the clone carrying this T cell receptor (beta chain). Its specificity is not known. This sample was taken from a study of cytomegalovirus exposure and HLA in healthy donors. Study-wide findings and caveats: Through in vitro validation, a few CMV-associated chains were shown to be specific for CMV antigens. V- and J-gene trimming of TCR beta was linked (in a later analysis) to a missense DCLRE1C variant. Most observed TCR sequences were rare, whereas some public TCRs were detected in many donors. Presence/absence results assume similar sequencing depth per donor, which may not hold.

The study ran its PCR with 60 Vbeta and 13 Jbeta primers. Profiling relied on immunoSEQ multiplex PCR, and the TCRdb table lists in-frame clones only, not all of them. The profile shows approximately 110,000 clones, 77% of them singletons. The sequence was collected from a woman in her 40s in good health and CMV-seropositive. Material for sequencing was PBMCs.

The CDR3 region has the DNA TGTGCCAGCAGTTATCACCCAGCCTACGAGCAGTACTTC. It specifies CASSYHPAYEQYF. The chain recombines TRBV27 with TRBJ2-7; D is unclear. The CDR3 spans 13 residues. Trimming took 4 bases from V and 2 from J, leaving 9 bases between them. The V gene's germline CDR1 is MNHEY and CDR2 SMNVEV (reference sequence).